This T cell receptor (beta chain) was found in a study of T cell changes during pregnancy in multiple sclerosis. The table came from immunoSEQ multiplex PCR; TCRdb's copy has only in-frame clones and leaves some out. The repertoire consists of more than 40,000 clones, with 90% to 95% occurring once and the leading ten covering around 4%. Trimming took 3 bases from V and 8 from J; bases not matched to a gene: 4. The CDR3 totals 15 residues. Germline assignment: CDR1 LNHNV and CDR2 YYDKDF (reference sequence). This sequence originates from a female donor with multiple sclerosis, enrolled in a pregnancy study. This specimen was CD8+ T cells from peripheral blood mononuclear cells, taken in the first trimester of pregnancy. V is TRBV15 and J is TRBJ2-1, with TRBD2 matching 13 bases. The CDR3 DNA is TGTGCCACCAGCAGGGGGACTAGCGGGAATTATGAGCAGTTCTTC. Protein product: CATSRGTSGNYEQFF.